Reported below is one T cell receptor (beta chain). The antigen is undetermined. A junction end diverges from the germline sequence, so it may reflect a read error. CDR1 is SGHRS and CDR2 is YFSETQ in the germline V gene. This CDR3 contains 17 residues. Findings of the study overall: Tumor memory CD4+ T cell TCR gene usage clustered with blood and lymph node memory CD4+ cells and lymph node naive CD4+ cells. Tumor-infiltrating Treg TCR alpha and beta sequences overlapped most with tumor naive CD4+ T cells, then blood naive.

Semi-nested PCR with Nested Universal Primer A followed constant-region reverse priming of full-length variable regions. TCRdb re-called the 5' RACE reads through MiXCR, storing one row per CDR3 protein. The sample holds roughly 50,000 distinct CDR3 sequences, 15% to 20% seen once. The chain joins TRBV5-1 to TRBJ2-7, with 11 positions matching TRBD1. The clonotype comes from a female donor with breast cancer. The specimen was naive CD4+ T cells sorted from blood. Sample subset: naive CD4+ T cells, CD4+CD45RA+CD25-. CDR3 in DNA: TGCGTCAGCAGCTGGAACCGGACAGGGGGCGTTTCCTACGAGCAGTACTTC. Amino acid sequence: CVSSWNRTGGVSYEQYF. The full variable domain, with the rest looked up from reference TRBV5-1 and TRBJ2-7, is KAGVTQTPRYLIKTRGQQVTLSCSPISGHRSVSWYQQTPGQGLQFLFEYFSETQRNKGNFPGRFSGRQFSNSRSEMNVSTLELGDSALYLCVSSWNRTGGVSYEQYFGPGTRLTVT.